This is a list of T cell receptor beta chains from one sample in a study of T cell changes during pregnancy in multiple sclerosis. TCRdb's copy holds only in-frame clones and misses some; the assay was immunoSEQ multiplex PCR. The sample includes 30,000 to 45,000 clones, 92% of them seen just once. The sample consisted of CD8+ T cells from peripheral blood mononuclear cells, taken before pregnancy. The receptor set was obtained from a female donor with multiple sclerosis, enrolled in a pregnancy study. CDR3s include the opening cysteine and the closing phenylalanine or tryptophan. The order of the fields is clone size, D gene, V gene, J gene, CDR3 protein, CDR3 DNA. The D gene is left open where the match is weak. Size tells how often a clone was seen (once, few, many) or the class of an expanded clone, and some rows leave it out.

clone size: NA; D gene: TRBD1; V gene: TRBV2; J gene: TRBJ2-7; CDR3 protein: CASRPDRNEQYF; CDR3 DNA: TGTGCCAGCAGGCCGGACAGGAACGAGCAGTACTTC
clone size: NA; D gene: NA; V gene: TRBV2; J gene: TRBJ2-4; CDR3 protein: CASSEKGQLAKNIQYF; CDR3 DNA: TGTGCCAGCAGTGAAAAGGGGCAGCTAGCCAAAAACATTCAGTACTTC
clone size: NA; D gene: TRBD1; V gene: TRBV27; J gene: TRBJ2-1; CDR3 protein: CASSSHGQGLNEQFF; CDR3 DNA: TGTGCCAGCAGTTCTCACGGACAGGGTCTCAATGAGCAGTTCTTC
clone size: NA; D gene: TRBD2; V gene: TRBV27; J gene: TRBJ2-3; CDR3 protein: CASSPAPGLATDTQYF; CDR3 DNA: TGTGCCAGCAGTCCCGCTCCGGGACTAGCGACAGATACGCAGTATTTT
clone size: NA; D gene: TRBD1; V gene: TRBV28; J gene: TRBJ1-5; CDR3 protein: CASVTGFAQPQHF; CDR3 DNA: TGTGCCAGCGTGACAGGGTTCGCTCAGCCCCAGCATTTT
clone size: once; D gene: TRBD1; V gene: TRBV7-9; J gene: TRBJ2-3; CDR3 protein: CASSSKGQGLADTQYF; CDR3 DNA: TGTGCCAGCAGCTCAAAAGGACAGGGGTTGGCTGATACGCAGTATTTT
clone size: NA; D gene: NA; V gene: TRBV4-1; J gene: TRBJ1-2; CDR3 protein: CASSQDTGDGYTF; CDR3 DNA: TGCGCCAGCAGCCAAGATACGGGGGATGGCTACACCTTC
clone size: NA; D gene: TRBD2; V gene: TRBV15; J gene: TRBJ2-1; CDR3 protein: CATSRASGGSYNEQFF; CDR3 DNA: TGTGCCACCAGCAGGGCTAGCGGGGGGTCCTACAATGAGCAGTTCTTC
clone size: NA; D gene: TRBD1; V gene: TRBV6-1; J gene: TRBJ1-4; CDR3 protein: CASWDRGQTNEKLFF; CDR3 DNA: TGTGCCAGCTGGGACAGGGGGCAAACTAATGAAAAACTGTTTTTT
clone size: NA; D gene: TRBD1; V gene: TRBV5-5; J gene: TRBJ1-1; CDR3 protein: CASRSPPTGDGTEAFF; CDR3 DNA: TGTGCCAGCAGATCCCCCCCGACAGGGGATGGCACTGAAGCTTTCTTT
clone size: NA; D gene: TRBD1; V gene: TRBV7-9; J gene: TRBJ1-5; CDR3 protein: CASSPATTGANQPQHF; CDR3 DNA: TGTGCCAGCAGCCCTGCGACGACAGGGGCAAATCAGCCCCAGCATTTT
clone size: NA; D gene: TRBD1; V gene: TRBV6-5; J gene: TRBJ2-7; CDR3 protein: CASSFRDRGLSYEQYF; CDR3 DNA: TGTGCCAGCAGTTTCCGGGACAGGGGGCTTTCCTACGAGCAGTACTTC
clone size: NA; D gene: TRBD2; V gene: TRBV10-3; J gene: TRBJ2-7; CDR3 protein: CATRSSGSSYEQYF; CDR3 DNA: TGTGCCACGAGGAGTAGCGGGAGCTCCTACGAGCAGTACTTC
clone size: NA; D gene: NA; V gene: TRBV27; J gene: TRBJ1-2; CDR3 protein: CASSFGGAWDGYTF; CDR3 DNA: TGTGCCAGCAGTTTTGGGGGGGCTTGGGATGGCTACACCTTC
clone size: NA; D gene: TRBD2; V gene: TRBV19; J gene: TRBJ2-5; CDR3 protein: CASSPSGVSERETQYF; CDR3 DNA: TGTGCCAGTAGTCCTAGCGGGGTATCCGAGAGGGAGACCCAGTACTTC
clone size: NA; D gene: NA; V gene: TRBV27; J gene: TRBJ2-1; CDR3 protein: CASRAGLGHNEQFF; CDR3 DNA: TGTGCCAGCCGAGCGGGCTTGGGCCACAATGAGCAGTTCTTC
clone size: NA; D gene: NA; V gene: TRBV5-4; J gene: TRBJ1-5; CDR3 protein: CASSLGGRPQHF; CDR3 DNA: TGTGCCAGCAGCTTGGGAGGGCGGCCCCAGCATTTT
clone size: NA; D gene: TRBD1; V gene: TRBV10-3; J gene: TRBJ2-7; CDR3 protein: CAISESGQGVYEQYF; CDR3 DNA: TGTGCCATCAGTGAGTCGGGACAGGGGGTTTACGAGCAGTACTTC
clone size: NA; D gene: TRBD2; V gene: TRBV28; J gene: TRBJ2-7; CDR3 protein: CASSRTSGSLKTAYEQYF; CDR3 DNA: TGTGCCAGCAGTAGAACTAGCGGGAGCCTTAAAACCGCCTACGAGCAGTACTTC
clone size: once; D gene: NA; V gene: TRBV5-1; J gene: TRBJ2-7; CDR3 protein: CASSLEGGGSSGEQYF; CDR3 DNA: TGCGCCAGCAGCTTGGAAGGCGGGGGCTCCTCGGGCGAGCAGTACTTC
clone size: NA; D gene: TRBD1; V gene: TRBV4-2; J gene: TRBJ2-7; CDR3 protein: CASSQEAQGKIYEQYF; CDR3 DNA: TGTGCCAGCAGCCAAGAGGCACAGGGGAAAATCTACGAGCAGTACTTC